The rows below give T cell receptor beta chains drawn from one sample of a study of T cell responses to AZD1222 COVID-19 vaccine. Method: immunoSEQ multiplex PCR; TCRdb's copy keeps in-frame clones and lacks some. The sample lists about 270,000 clones, almost 95% occurring once. The sequencing here drew on peripheral blood, taken 28 days after the second AZD1222 dose. The receptor set was obtained from an adult who received the AZD1222 COVID-19 vaccine. The CDR3 runs from the conserved cysteine through the conserved F or W. D genes are given only for firm matches. The listing skips clone size in some rows; elsewhere it reads once, few, many or a size class.

length | J | size | V | D | DNA | CDR3
15 | TRBJ1-1 | NA | TRBV6-5 | TRBD1 | TGTGCCGCTAATGACAGGGGCCTTGGGGACACTGAAGCTTTCTTT | CAANDRGLGDTEAFF
15 | TRBJ2-5 | NA | TRBV2 | TRBD1 | TGTGCCAGCAGAGAACAGGGACAGACTTCAGAGACCCAGTACTTC | CASREQGQTSETQYF
14 | TRBJ1-1 | NA | TRBV15 | NA | TGTGCCACCAGCAGAGAGTGGGGTTACACTGAAGCTTTCTTT | CATSREWGYTEAFF
15 | TRBJ2-2 | NA | TRBV10-3 | TRBD2 | TGTGCCATCAGTGCCCTAGCGGAGACCTCCGGGGAGCTGTTTTTT | CAISALAETSGELFF
13 | TRBJ1-4 | NA | TRBV29-1 | NA | TGCAGCGTTGGGGGCGGAACTAATGAAAAACTGTTTTTT | CSVGGGTNEKLFF
12 | TRBJ2-7 | NA | TRBV28 | TRBD1 | TGTGCCAACCCGGGACAGGGCTACGAGCAGTACTTC | CANPGQGYEQYF
14 | TRBJ2-7 | NA | TRBV19 | NA | TGTGCCAGTAGGGAGACTGGCCTTCTGGGGGAACAGTACTTC | CASRETGLLGEQYF
16 | TRBJ2-1 | NA | TRBV7-2 | NA | TGTGCCAGCAGCTTATACCAGCACCTATCCTACAATGAGCAGTTCTTC | CASSLYQHLSYNEQFF
14 | TRBJ2-7 | NA | TRBV5-4 | TRBD2 | TGTGCCAGCAGCTTAGCGGGAGCGCCTTTCGAGCAGTACTTC | CASSLAGAPFEQYF
12 | TRBJ1-1 | few | TRBV28 | NA | TGTGCCAGCAGTCCCGCCAGGGGTGAAGCTTTCTTT | CASSPARGEAFF
15 | TRBJ1-1 | NA | TRBV2 | NA | TGTGCCAGCACCAAAGAGGAACAGAGGACGACTGAAGCTTTCTTT | CASTKEEQRTTEAFF
15 | TRBJ2-1 | NA | TRBV27 | NA | TGTGCCAGCAATGTTTTAGCGGTTAAATACAATGAGCAGTTCTTC | CASNVLAVKYNEQFF
13 | TRBJ1-1 | NA | TRBV7-9 | NA | TGTGCCAGCAATGGGCAGATGAACACTGAAGCTTTCTTT | CASNGQMNTEAFF
15 | TRBJ2-1 | NA | TRBV6-5 | TRBD1 | TGTGCCAGCAGTTACCGGACAGGGGGTTTGAATGAGCAGTTCTTC | CASSYRTGGLNEQFF
13 | TRBJ1-3 | NA | TRBV5-1 | NA | TGCGCCAGCAGCGCGGGCCTTGGAAACACCATATATTTT | CASSAGLGNTIYF
14 | TRBJ1-1 | NA | TRBV25-1 | TRBD1 | TGTGCCAGCAGGGAGACAGGGGTAGGCACTGAAGCTTTCTTT | CASRETGVGTEAFF
13 | TRBJ1-2 | few | TRBV5-5 | NA | TGTGCCAGCAGCTTGGCAGGGAACTATGGCTACACCTTC | CASSLAGNYGYTF
15 | TRBJ1-5 | once | TRBV7-2 | TRBD1 | TGTGCCAGCAGTTCCCGACAGGGGGGCAATCAGCCCCAGCATTTT | CASSSRQGGNQPQHF
15 | TRBJ2-2 | NA | TRBV7-8 | NA | TGTGCCAGCAGCCTAACGACAGGAGACGTAGGGGAGCTGTTTTTT | CASSLTTGDVGELFF
19 | TRBJ2-3 | NA | TRBV28 | TRBD2 | TGTGCCAGCAGTCGCCCGGGACTAGCGGGGGGTGGGTACACAGATACGCAGTATTTT | CASSRPGLAGGGYTDTQYF
11 | TRBJ1-2 | NA | TRBV28 | NA | TGTGCCAGCAGATCAGGGGTGGGCTACACCTTC | CASRSGVGYTF
12 | TRBJ1-1 | few | TRBV6-5 | NA | TGTGCCGCCCTCTCGGTCGGCACTGAAGCTTTCTTT | CAALSVGTEAFF
15 | TRBJ2-1 | NA | TRBV2 | TRBD2 | TGTGCCAGCAGTGATGAGGGACTAGCCGCAAGTGAGCAGTTCTTC | CASSDEGLAASEQFF
16 | TRBJ1-5 | NA | TRBV7-8 | NA | TGTGCCAGCAGCCCCACCGCGGGCAGGGTCAATCAGCCCCAGCATTTT | CASSPTAGRVNQPQHF
14 | TRBJ2-7 | NA | TRBV25-1 | NA | TGTGCCAGCTGTAAGAGACGGTTGATCTACGAGCAGTACTTC | CASCKRRLIYEQYF
13 | TRBJ2-5 | NA | TRBV10-3 | TRBD1 | TGTGCCACCGCTTCGACAGGGAAAGAGACCCAGTACTTC | CATASTGKETQYF
16 | TRBJ1-4 | NA | TRBV7-9 | NA | TGTGCCAGCAGCTTGGCGACAACCGCAACTAATGAAAAACTGTTTTTT | CASSLATTATNEKLFF
13 | TRBJ1-3 | few | TRBV5-1 | NA | TGCGCCAGCAGAGGGCAGGGTCGAAACACCATATATTTT | CASRGQGRNTIYF
14 | TRBJ2-7 | NA | TRBV19 | TRBD1 | TGTGCCAGTAGCTCCCGGGACAGGGGGCAAGAGCAGTACTTC | CASSSRDRGQEQYF
16 | TRBJ1-5 | NA | TRBV4-1 | NA | TGCGCCAGCAGCCAAGATAAGGGGTATGGCAATCAGCCCCAGCATTTT | CASSQDKGYGNQPQHF
15 | TRBJ2-3 | NA | TRBV7-9 | NA | TGTGCCAGCAGCTTTGGGAGTGCAAGGGCAGATACGCAGTATTTT | CASSFGSARADTQYF
16 | TRBJ2-2 | NA | TRBV28 | TRBD1 | TGTGCCAGCAGTACCACCGGACAGGGGTCCCCCGGGGAGCTGTTTTTT | CASSTTGQGSPGELFF
12 | TRBJ1-4 | NA | TRBV6-5 | NA | TGTGCCAGCAGTTCGGAGGGGGAAAAACTGTTTTTT | CASSSEGEKLFF
15 | TRBJ2-1 | once | TRBV7-2 | TRBD1 | TGTGCCAGCAGCCTCGGACAGGGGGGGCACAATGAGCAGTTCTTC | CASSLGQGGHNEQFF
18 | TRBJ2-1 | NA | TRBV9 | TRBD2 | TGTGCCAGCAGCGTAGGACTAGCGGGAGGCCGACTCCAGAATGAGCAGTTCTTC | CASSVGLAGGRLQNEQFF
14 | TRBJ2-7 | NA | TRBV9 | NA | TGTGCCAGCAGCGTAGATCCGTCGATCTACGAGCAGTACTTC | CASSVDPSIYEQYF
17 | TRBJ1-1 | NA | TRBV6-2/TRBV6-3 | NA | TGTGCCAGCAGTTACTCGCAAAGGAACCCGATGAACACTGAAGCTTTCTTT | CASSYSQRNPMNTEAFF
11 | TRBJ1-1 | NA | TRBV20-1 | NA | TGCAGTGCTAGAGGGGGCTCAGGAGCTTTCTTT | CSARGGSGAFF
14 | TRBJ1-1 | NA | TRBV7-9 | NA | TGTGCCAGCAGTTGGAGGGGAGGGACCACTGAAGCTTTCTTT | CASSWRGGTTEAFF
14 | TRBJ2-5 | once | TRBV7-2 | NA | TGTGCCAGCAGTCCCGCAGGGTTACAAGAGACCCAGTACTTC | CASSPAGLQETQYF
14 | TRBJ1-5 | NA | TRBV28 | NA | TGTGCCAGCAGTCTCCCGACCCGAAATCAGCCCCAGCATTTT | CASSLPTRNQPQHF
14 | TRBJ2-5 | NA | TRBV2 | NA | TGTGCCAGCGGAGAACTAGCAGGGGGAGAGACCCAGTACTTC | CASGELAGGETQYF
13 | TRBJ1-5 | NA | TRBV2 | NA | TGTGCCAGCAGTGTGGAGGTTAAACAGCCCCAGCATTTT | CASSVEVKQPQHF
13 | TRBJ2-3 | NA | TRBV6-5 | NA | TGTGCCAGCACCTACCCGGGCACAGATACGCAGTATTTT | CASTYPGTDTQYF
17 | TRBJ2-1 | NA | TRBV4-1 | TRBD1 | TGCGCCAGCAGCCAGTCCGCACCCGGACAGGGGCACAATGAGCAGTTCTTC | CASSQSAPGQGHNEQFF
13 | TRBJ2-1 | once | TRBV19 | NA | TGTGCCAGCGGGGCCCAGATGAGCAATGAGCAGTTCTTC | CASGAQMSNEQFF
15 | TRBJ1-1 | NA | TRBV5-8 | NA | TGTGCCAGCAGCTTCTACCAGGGTATGAACACTGAAGCTTTCTTT | CASSFYQGMNTEAFF
15 | TRBJ2-5 | NA | TRBV5-1 | TRBD1 | TGCGCCAGCAGCCTAGGGGGGACAGGGGAAGAGACCCAGTACTTC | CASSLGGTGEETQYF
13 | TRBJ1-1 | few | TRBV28 | NA | TGTGCCAGCAGTGGAAACAAGAACACTGAAGCTTTCTTT | CASSGNKNTEAFF
13 | TRBJ2-7 | NA | TRBV30 | NA | TGTGCCTGGAGTGTACAGGCCCCCTACGAGCAGTACTTC | CAWSVQAPYEQYF
14 | TRBJ2-7 | NA | TRBV29-1 | TRBD2 | TGCAGCGTTGATGCGGGGGGCGCGTCCTACGAGCAGTACTTC | CSVDAGGASYEQYF
13 | TRBJ2-7 | NA | TRBV29-1 | TRBD2 | TGCAGCTCCCTCTCCGGGAGGGCCAACGAGCAGTACTTC | CSSLSGRANEQYF
15 | TRBJ1-2 | NA | TRBV7-9 | TRBD1 | TGTGCCAGCAGCTTCACAGGGGCCGATAACTATGGCTACACCTTC | CASSFTGADNYGYTF
14 | TRBJ1-5 | NA | TRBV7-2 | NA | TGTGCCAGCAGCCCCCAGGGTTTGTATCAGCCCCAGCATTTT | CASSPQGLYQPQHF